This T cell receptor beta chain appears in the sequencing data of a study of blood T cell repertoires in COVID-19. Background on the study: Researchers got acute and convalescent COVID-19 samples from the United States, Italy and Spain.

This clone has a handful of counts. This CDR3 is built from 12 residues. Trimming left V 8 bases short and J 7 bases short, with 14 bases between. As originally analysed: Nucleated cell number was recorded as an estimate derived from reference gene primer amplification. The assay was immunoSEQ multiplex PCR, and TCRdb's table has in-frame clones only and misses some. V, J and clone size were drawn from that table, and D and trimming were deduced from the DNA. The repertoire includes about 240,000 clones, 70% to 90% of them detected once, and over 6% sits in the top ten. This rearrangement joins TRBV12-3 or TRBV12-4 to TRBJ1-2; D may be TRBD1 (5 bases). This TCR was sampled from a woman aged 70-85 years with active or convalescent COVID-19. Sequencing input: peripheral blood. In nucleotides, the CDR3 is TGTGCCAGCTGCCGGGGGGGTGCTGGCTACACCTTC. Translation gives CASCRGGAGYTF.